This T cell receptor (beta chain) was retrieved from a study of shared clonotypes between healthy human individuals. Study-level background: Sampling drew on donors who were a couple of women and a few men aged 18 to 49.

Positive CCR7 selection of CD45RO-negative cells yielded the naive CD8 cells, and terminally differentiated effector memory CD45RA+ cells were excluded. There were no recent acute infections or vaccinations among the donors, who were healthy HIV-negative adults. Within Nashville, Tennessee resided all donors, each a Caucasian adult. Using immunoSEQ multiplex PCR, the repertoire was profiled, and TCRdb retains in-frame clones only, with some absent. This table has about 2.1 million clones, about 92% appearing once. The CDR3 is 14 residues long. V dropped 4 bases and J dropped 6; count of bases not matched to a gene: 9. Germline CDR1 reads SEHNR; CDR2 reads FQNEAQ (reference sequence).

The sample consisted of naive CD8+ T cells from PBMCs. The sequence was obtained from a man aged 18-30 years in good health. Some clones in this sample may be carry-over from other donors' samples. The J gene is TRBJ2-7, the V gene TRBV7-9; TRBD1 agrees at 7 bases. The CDR3 reads CASSSHPTGSEQYF. DNA of the CDR3: TGTGCCAGCAGCTCTCACCCGACAGGGAGCGAGCAGTACTTC.